Following are 11 T cell receptor beta chains from one sample sequenced in a study of a mutant IDH1 vaccine in newly diagnosed glioma. Clones were read by immunoSEQ multiplex PCR, and TCRdb kept only the in-frame ones, dropping some. The table has tens of thousands of clones, about 80% seen once. Time point noted: week 23, last vaccination. Every vaccine dose comprised 300 ug of mutant IDH1 20-mer peptide plus topical imiquimod. Their antigens are not known. Sequenced material: PBMCs, taken from a glioma patient whose treatment included an IDH1 peptide vaccine. These receptors originate from a man aged 45-65 years with glioma.

This chain uses TRBV29-1 with TRBJ2-1; the match to TRBD1 covers 12 bases. The CDR3 spans 13 residues. V was clipped by 6 bases and J by 8 bases; unmatched bases: 5. Germline V gives CDR1 SQVTM, CDR2 ANQGSEA. This chain's CDR3 is CSVGQGAFDEQFF. The CDR3, as DNA: TGCAGCGTGGGACAGGGGGCTTTCGATGAGCAGTTCTTC.

J is TRBJ2-7 and V is TRBV9, with 11 bases that match TRBD1. Germline CDR1 is SGDLS and CDR2 is YYNGEE. The CDR3 is 14 amino acids. V dropped 2 bases and J dropped 6; count of bases not matched to a gene: 4. The CDR3 sequence is CASSVGTGGFEQYF. CDR3 sequence (DNA): TGTGCCAGCAGCGTGGGGACAGGGGGGTTCGAGCAGTACTTC.

The V call is TRBV4-3, the J call TRBJ2-1; D may be TRBD1 or TRBD2 (5 bases each). Germline loops: CDR1 LGHNA, CDR2 YSLEER. V lost 0 bases and J lost 5, with 14 bases in between. CDR3 size: 16 residues. The CDR3 protein is CASSQDRTWRNNEQFF. The CDR3 DNA reads as TGCGCCAGCAGCCAAGATCGGACATGGAGGAACAATGAGCAGTTCTTC.

The gene calls are TRBV9 and TRBJ2-1, with a weak D call TRBD1 (6 bases). V was shortened by 0 bases and J by 8 bases, with 12 bases between the two germline ends. This CDR3 contains 14 residues. The germline V gene has CDR1 SGDLS and CDR2 YYNGEE. The CDR3 nucleotides are TGTGCCAGCAGCGTAGGGATCGAGGGGGATGAGCAGTTCTTC. It translates to CASSVGIEGDEQFF.

The V call is TRBV7-8, the J call TRBJ1-3, with D maybe TRBD1 (6 bases). Between the trimmed V and J ends, which lost 5 bases and 1 base, there was a span of 9 bases. CDR1 and CDR2 (germline): SGHVS, FQNEAQ. CDR3 length: 14 amino acids. CDR3 sequence: CASSQDRSGNTIYF. For the CDR3, the DNA is TGTGCCAGCAGCCAGGACAGATCTGGAAACACCATATATTTT.

CDR3 nucleotide sequence: TGTGCCAGCAGCACAAGGGTTGTCGGGGCCAACGTCCTGACTTTC. Amino acid sequence: CASSTRVVGANVLTF. The V gene is TRBV14, the J gene TRBJ2-6; D remains unclear. Deletions cut 5 bases from V and 4 bases from J, with 12 bases between. In germline, CDR1 is SGHDN, CDR2 FVKESK. There are 15 residues in the CDR3.

This clone has just a few counts. This sequence joins TRBV10-3 and TRBJ1-2, with 8 bases identical to TRBD1. The CDR3 totals 14 residues. In germline, CDR1 is ENHRY, CDR2 SYGVKD. Trimming at V came to 7 bases and at J to 4 bases, leaving 8 bases not matched to a gene. The CDR3 coding sequence is TGTGCCATCAAAGCGCAGGGGGCTGGCTATGGCTACACCTTC. Protein sequence: CAIKAQGAGYGYTF.

The rearrangement links TRBV30 to TRBJ2-1; D call uncertain. Trimming removed 1 base from V and 9 bases from J, with 7 bases in between. The length of the CDR3 is 11 residues. From germline, CDR1 is GTSNPN and CDR2 SVGIG (reference sequence). The CDR3 bases are TGTGCCTGGAGTGGGCAGTTTGAGCAGTTCTTC. Translation: CAWSGQFEQFF.

This clone appeared a single time. The chain recombines TRBV4-1 with TRBJ1-1; D call uncertain. V was clipped by 0 bases and J by 5 bases, with 10 bases between them. The CDR3 is made up of 14 amino acids. CDR1 is MGHRA and CDR2 is YSYEKL in the germline V gene. The CDR3 spells CASSQELGGTEAFF. The CDR3 DNA reads TGCGCCAGCAGCCAAGAACTGGGAGGGACTGAAGCTTTCTTT.

This clone is judged medium-sized. The V and J genes are TRBV7-9 and TRBJ1-2; D remains ambiguous. V was pared by 1 base and J by 9 bases, with 9 bases between. Germline loops: CDR1 SEHNR, CDR2 FQNEAQ (reference sequence). CDR3 length: 12 residues. The CDR3 sequence is CASSLEGRSYTF. CDR3 sequence (DNA): TGTGCCAGCAGCTTAGAGGGTAGGAGCTACACCTTC.

The CDR3 loop reads CAWSTRNYGYTF. CDR3 DNA sequence: TGTGCCTGGAGTACCCGGAACTATGGCTACACCTTC. The chain recombines TRBV30 with TRBJ1-2, with no clear D. The CDR3 extends over 12 amino acids. CDR1 and CDR2 from the germline V gene are GTSNPN and SVGIG (reference sequence). Trimming took 2 bases from V and 2 from J, leaving 6 bases between them.